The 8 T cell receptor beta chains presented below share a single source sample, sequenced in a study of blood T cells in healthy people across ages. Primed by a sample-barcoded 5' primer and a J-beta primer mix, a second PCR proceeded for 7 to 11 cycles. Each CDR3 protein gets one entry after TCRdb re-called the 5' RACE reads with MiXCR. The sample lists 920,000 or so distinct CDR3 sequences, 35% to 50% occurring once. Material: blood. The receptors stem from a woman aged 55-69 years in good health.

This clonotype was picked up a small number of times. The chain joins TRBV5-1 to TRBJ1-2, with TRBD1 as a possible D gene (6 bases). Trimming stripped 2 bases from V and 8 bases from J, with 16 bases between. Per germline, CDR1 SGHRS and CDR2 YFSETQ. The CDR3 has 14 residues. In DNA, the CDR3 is TGCGCCAGCAGCTTACAACAGGGTTACAGCGGCTACACCTTC. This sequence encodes CASSLQQGYSGYTF.

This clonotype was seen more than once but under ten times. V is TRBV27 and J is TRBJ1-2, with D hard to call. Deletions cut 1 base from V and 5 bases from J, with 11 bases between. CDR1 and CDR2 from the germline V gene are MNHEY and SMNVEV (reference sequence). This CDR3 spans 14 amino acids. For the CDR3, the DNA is TGTGCCAGCAGTTTATTGGAGGGTTCTTATGGCTACACCTTC. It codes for CASSLLEGSYGYTF.

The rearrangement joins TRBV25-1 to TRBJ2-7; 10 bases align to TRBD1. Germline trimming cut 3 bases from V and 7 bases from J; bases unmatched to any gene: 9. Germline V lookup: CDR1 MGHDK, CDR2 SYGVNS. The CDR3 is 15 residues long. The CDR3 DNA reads TGTGCCAGCAGTGAGGACAGGGGGGGATACAAGGAGCAGTACTTC. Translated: CASSEDRGGYKEQYF.

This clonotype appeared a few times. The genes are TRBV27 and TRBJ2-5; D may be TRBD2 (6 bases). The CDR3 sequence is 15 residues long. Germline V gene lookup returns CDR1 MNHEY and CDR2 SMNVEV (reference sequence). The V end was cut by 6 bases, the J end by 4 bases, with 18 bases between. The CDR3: CASSRKGREGETQYF. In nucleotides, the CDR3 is TGTGCCAGCAGCCGGAAAGGGCGGGAAGGAGAGACCCAGTACTTC.

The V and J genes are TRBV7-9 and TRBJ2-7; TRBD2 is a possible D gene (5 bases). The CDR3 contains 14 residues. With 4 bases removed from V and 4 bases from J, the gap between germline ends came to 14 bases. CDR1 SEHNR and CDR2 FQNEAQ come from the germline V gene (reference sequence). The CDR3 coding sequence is TGTGCCAGCAGCTCCTCGGGGAATAATTACGAGCAGTACTTC. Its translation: CASSSSGNNYEQYF.

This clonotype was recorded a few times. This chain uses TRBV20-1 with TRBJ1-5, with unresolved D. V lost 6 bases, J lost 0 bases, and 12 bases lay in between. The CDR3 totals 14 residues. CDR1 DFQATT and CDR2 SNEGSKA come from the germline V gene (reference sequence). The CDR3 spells CSARNGYSNQPQHF. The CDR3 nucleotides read TGCAGTGCCCGAAATGGATATAGCAATCAGCCCCAGCATTTT.

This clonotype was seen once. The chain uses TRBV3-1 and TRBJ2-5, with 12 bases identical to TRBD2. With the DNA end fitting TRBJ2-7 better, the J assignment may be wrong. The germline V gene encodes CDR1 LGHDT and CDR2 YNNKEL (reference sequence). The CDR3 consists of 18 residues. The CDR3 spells CASSQEGNRLAGENEQYF. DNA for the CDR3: TGTGCCAGCAGCCAAGAGGGGAATCGACTAGCGGGAGAAAACGAGCAGTACTTC.

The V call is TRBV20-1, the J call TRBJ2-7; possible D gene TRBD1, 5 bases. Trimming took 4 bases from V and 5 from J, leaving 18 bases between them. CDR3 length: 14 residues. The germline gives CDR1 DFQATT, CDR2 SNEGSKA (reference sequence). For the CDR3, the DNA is TGCAGTGCTACCCACAGTCGACAGTCCCACGAGCAGTACTTC. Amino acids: CSATHSRQSHEQYF.